Listed below are T cell receptor beta chains from one sample, sequenced in a study of cytomegalovirus exposure and HLA in healthy donors. Clones were sequenced by immunoSEQ multiplex PCR, and TCRdb holds only the in-frame ones, with some missing. The repertoire has some 150,000 clones, about two thirds of them found once; the top ten carry over 2.5%. The material sequenced was PBMCs. The receptor source for this set is a woman aged 25 to 39 in good health and CMV-seronegative. The CDR3 runs from the conserved cysteine through the conserved F or W. A D gene is named only where the DNA matches it firmly. The size entry is marked missing in some rows and otherwise reads once, few, many or a size class.

CDR3 length: 14
J gene: TRBJ2-7
V gene: TRBV5-4
D gene: TRBD1
clone size: -
CDR3 protein: CASSFTGGGYEQYF
CDR3 DNA: TGTGCCAGCAGCTTTACAGGGGGCGGGTACGAGCAGTACTTC

CDR3 length: 15
J gene: TRBJ2-7
V gene: TRBV7-9
D gene: -
clone size: -
CDR3 protein: CASSSPNQGTYEQYF
CDR3 DNA: TGTGCCAGCAGCTCCCCTAATCAGGGGACCTACGAGCAGTACTTC

CDR3 length: 12
J gene: TRBJ2-5
V gene: TRBV29-1
D gene: TRBD1
clone size: -
CDR3 protein: CSVGQGKETQYF
CDR3 DNA: TGCAGCGTTGGACAGGGAAAAGAGACCCAGTACTTC

CDR3 length: 15
J gene: TRBJ2-2
V gene: TRBV7-2
D gene: -
clone size: -
CDR3 protein: CASSLGGSRTGELFF
CDR3 DNA: TGTGCCAGCAGCTTAGGGGGCTCGCGGACCGGGGAGCTGTTTTTT

CDR3 length: 14
J gene: TRBJ1-3
V gene: TRBV5-1
D gene: -
clone size: -
CDR3 protein: CASSFQRSGNTIYF
CDR3 DNA: TGCGCCAGCAGTTTTCAGAGGTCTGGAAACACCATATATTTT

CDR3 length: 17
J gene: TRBJ2-6
V gene: TRBV19
D gene: TRBD1
clone size: -
CDR3 protein: CASSKDRGLSGANVLTF
CDR3 DNA: TGTGCCAGTAGTAAGGACAGGGGGCTCTCTGGGGCCAACGTCCTGACTTTC

CDR3 length: 20
J gene: TRBJ2-2
V gene: TRBV5-1
D gene: TRBD2
clone size: -
CDR3 protein: CASSDRTSGGASVDTGELFF
CDR3 DNA: TGCGCCAGCAGCGATAGGACTAGCGGGGGGGCCTCGGTGGACACCGGGGAGCTGTTTTTT

CDR3 length: 15
J gene: TRBJ1-3
V gene: TRBV27
D gene: TRBD1
clone size: -
CDR3 protein: CASRSRGLSGNTIYF
CDR3 DNA: TGTGCCAGCAGGTCCAGGGGGCTCTCTGGAAACACCATATATTTT

CDR3 length: 16
J gene: TRBJ1-3
V gene: TRBV4-2
D gene: -
clone size: -
CDR3 protein: CASSQEYSGIGNTIYF
CDR3 DNA: TGTGCCAGCAGCCAAGAGTATTCAGGGATCGGAAACACCATATATTTT

CDR3 length: 14
J gene: TRBJ2-7
V gene: TRBV4-3
D gene: -
clone size: few
CDR3 protein: CASSQDHGPYEQYF
CDR3 DNA: TGCGCCAGCAGCCAAGATCACGGTCCCTACGAGCAGTACTTC

CDR3 length: 14
J gene: TRBJ1-2
V gene: TRBV6-1
D gene: -
clone size: -
CDR3 protein: CASISRTDNYGYTF
CDR3 DNA: TGTGCCAGCATATCGAGGACAGATAACTATGGCTACACCTTC

CDR3 length: 15
J gene: TRBJ2-7
V gene: TRBV2
D gene: TRBD1
clone size: few
CDR3 protein: CASSAEQGARDEQYF
CDR3 DNA: TGTGCCAGCAGTGCCGAACAGGGGGCGAGGGACGAGCAGTACTTC

CDR3 length: 16
J gene: TRBJ2-7
V gene: TRBV6-5
D gene: -
clone size: -
CDR3 protein: CASSYAGAGNLYEQYF
CDR3 DNA: TGTGCCAGCAGCTACGCGGGCGCCGGGAACCTCTACGAGCAGTACTTC

CDR3 length: 14
J gene: TRBJ2-3
V gene: TRBV5-4
D gene: -
clone size: few
CDR3 protein: CASSGITGSDTQYF
CDR3 DNA: TGTGCCAGCAGCGGAATTACGGGGTCAGATACGCAGTATTTT

CDR3 length: 13
J gene: TRBJ2-4
V gene: TRBV5-1
D gene: -
clone size: once
CDR3 protein: CASSLAGEDIQYF
CDR3 DNA: TGCGCCAGCAGCTTGGCGGGGGAGGACATTCAGTACTTC

CDR3 length: 12
J gene: TRBJ2-7
V gene: TRBV29-1
D gene: -
clone size: few
CDR3 protein: CSVVGGAYEQYF
CDR3 DNA: TGCAGCGTTGTCGGGGGTGCCTACGAGCAGTACTTC

CDR3 length: 14
J gene: TRBJ2-3
V gene: TRBV2
D gene: -
clone size: -
CDR3 protein: CASRERLLSDTQYF
CDR3 DNA: TGTGCCAGCAGAGAGAGACTACTATCAGATACGCAGTATTTT

CDR3 length: 14
J gene: TRBJ1-2
V gene: TRBV2
D gene: -
clone size: few
CDR3 protein: CASSDVGTGYGYTF
CDR3 DNA: TGTGCCAGCAGTGACGTCGGGACTGGCTATGGCTACACCTTC

CDR3 length: 14
J gene: TRBJ2-1
V gene: TRBV6-4
D gene: -
clone size: -
CDR3 protein: CASSVFGGYNEQFF
CDR3 DNA: TGTGCCAGCAGTGTTTTCGGGGGCTACAATGAGCAGTTCTTC

CDR3 length: 15
J gene: TRBJ2-6
V gene: TRBV19
D gene: -
clone size: -
CDR3 protein: CASSVQGFGANVLTF
CDR3 DNA: TGTGCCAGTAGTGTACAGGGTTTTGGGGCCAACGTCCTGACTTTC

CDR3 length: 15
J gene: TRBJ2-5
V gene: TRBV7-9
D gene: TRBD2
clone size: -
CDR3 protein: CASSPSGRPGETQYF
CDR3 DNA: TGTGCCAGCAGCCCAAGCGGGAGACCTGGGGAGACCCAGTACTTC

CDR3 length: 13
J gene: TRBJ2-3
V gene: TRBV19
D gene: TRBD1
clone size: -
CDR3 protein: CASKTGGADTQYF
CDR3 DNA: TGTGCCAGCAAGACAGGGGGCGCAGATACGCAGTATTTT

CDR3 length: 17
J gene: TRBJ2-3
V gene: TRBV9
D gene: TRBD2
clone size: -
CDR3 protein: CASSTGDSGGARDTQYF
CDR3 DNA: TGTGCCAGCAGCACTGGGGATAGCGGGGGGGCCCGGGATACGCAGTATTTT

CDR3 length: 13
J gene: TRBJ2-5
V gene: TRBV9
D gene: -
clone size: -
CDR3 protein: CASSTRAAETQYF
CDR3 DNA: TGTGCCAGCAGCACGAGGGCGGCAGAGACCCAGTACTTC

CDR3 length: 15
J gene: TRBJ1-1
V gene: TRBV10-3
D gene: TRBD1
clone size: few
CDR3 protein: CAISGGQGANTEAFF
CDR3 DNA: TGTGCCATCAGTGGGGGACAGGGGGCGAACACTGAAGCTTTCTTT

CDR3 length: 17
J gene: TRBJ1-5
V gene: TRBV28
D gene: -
clone size: -
CDR3 protein: CASSSLQGLYSNQPQHF
CDR3 DNA: TGTGCCAGCAGTTCCCTCCAGGGCCTATATAGCAATCAGCCCCAGCATTTT

CDR3 length: 16
J gene: TRBJ1-2
V gene: TRBV7-8
D gene: TRBD1
clone size: few
CDR3 protein: CASSLWTGKADYGYTF
CDR3 DNA: TGTGCCAGCAGCTTATGGACAGGGAAAGCGGACTATGGCTACACCTTC

CDR3 length: 12
J gene: TRBJ2-1
V gene: TRBV7-6
D gene: -
clone size: few
CDR3 protein: CASSLGANEQFF
CDR3 DNA: TGTGCCAGCAGCTTAGGGGCCAATGAGCAGTTCTTC

CDR3 length: 14
J gene: TRBJ1-1
V gene: TRBV5-6
D gene: -
clone size: -
CDR3 protein: CASSFRGENTEAFF
CDR3 DNA: TGTGCCAGCAGCTTCCGGGGAGAGAACACTGAAGCTTTCTTT

CDR3 length: 13
J gene: TRBJ2-7
V gene: TRBV29-1
D gene: -
clone size: -
CDR3 protein: CSVDGRGLYEQYF
CDR3 DNA: TGCAGCGTTGACGGCAGGGGCCTCTACGAGCAGTACTTC

CDR3 length: 13
J gene: TRBJ1-3
V gene: TRBV25-1
D gene: -
clone size: -
CDR3 protein: CASRRTTGNTIYF
CDR3 DNA: TGTGCCAGCAGGCGGACAACCGGAAACACCATATATTTT

CDR3 length: 15
J gene: TRBJ2-5
V gene: TRBV7-2
D gene: TRBD2
clone size: -
CDR3 protein: CASSPWGLAVETQYF
CDR3 DNA: TGTGCCAGCAGCCCCTGGGGACTAGCAGTTGAGACCCAGTACTTC

CDR3 length: 14
J gene: TRBJ2-7
V gene: TRBV30
D gene: TRBD1
clone size: few
CDR3 protein: CAWYDDRDTYEQYF
CDR3 DNA: TGTGCCTGGTATGATGACAGGGACACCTACGAGCAGTACTTC

CDR3 length: 16
J gene: TRBJ1-2
V gene: TRBV5-5
D gene: -
clone size: -
CDR3 protein: CASSYLTDPTNYGYTF
CDR3 DNA: TGTGCCAGCAGCTATTTGACAGATCCTACTAACTATGGCTACACCTTC

CDR3 length: 16
J gene: TRBJ1-4
V gene: TRBV27
D gene: -
clone size: few
CDR3 protein: CASSFTSGNLNEKLFF
CDR3 DNA: TGTGCCAGCAGTTTTACATCAGGGAACCTTAATGAAAAACTGTTTTTT

CDR3 length: 15
J gene: TRBJ1-1
V gene: TRBV11-2
D gene: TRBD1
clone size: -
CDR3 protein: CASSTDREIITEAFF
CDR3 DNA: TGTGCCAGCAGCACCGACAGGGAAATTATCACTGAAGCTTTCTTT

CDR3 length: 14
J gene: TRBJ1-1
V gene: TRBV11-2
D gene: -
clone size: few
CDR3 protein: CASSLSGSDTEAFF
CDR3 DNA: TGTGCCAGCAGCTTATCAGGGTCGGACACTGAAGCTTTCTTT

CDR3 length: 15
J gene: TRBJ1-3
V gene: TRBV18
D gene: -
clone size: -
CDR3 protein: CASSPGRQPGNTIYF
CDR3 DNA: TGTGCCAGCTCACCCGGTAGACAGCCTGGAAACACCATATATTTT

CDR3 length: 15
J gene: TRBJ1-3
V gene: TRBV7-2
D gene: -
clone size: few
CDR3 protein: CASSLTGASGNTIYF
CDR3 DNA: TGTGCCAGCAGTCTTACAGGCGCGTCTGGAAACACCATATATTTT

CDR3 length: 16
J gene: TRBJ2-3
V gene: TRBV5-1
D gene: TRBD2
clone size: -
CDR3 protein: CASSLRTSWLADTQYF
CDR3 DNA: TGCGCCAGCAGCTTAAGGACTAGCTGGTTGGCAGATACGCAGTATTTT